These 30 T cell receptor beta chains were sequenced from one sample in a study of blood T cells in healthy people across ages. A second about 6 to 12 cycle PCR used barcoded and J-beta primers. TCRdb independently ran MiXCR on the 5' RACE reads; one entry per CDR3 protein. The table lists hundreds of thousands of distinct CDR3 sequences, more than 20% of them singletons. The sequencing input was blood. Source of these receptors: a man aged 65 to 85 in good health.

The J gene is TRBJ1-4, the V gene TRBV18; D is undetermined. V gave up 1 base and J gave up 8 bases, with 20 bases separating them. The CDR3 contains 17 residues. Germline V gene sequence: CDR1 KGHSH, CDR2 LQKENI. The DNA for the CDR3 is TGTGCCAGCTCACCACGTGATCCCCGCCTCGGAGAGGAAAAACTGTTTTTT. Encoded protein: CASSPRDPRLGEEKLFF.

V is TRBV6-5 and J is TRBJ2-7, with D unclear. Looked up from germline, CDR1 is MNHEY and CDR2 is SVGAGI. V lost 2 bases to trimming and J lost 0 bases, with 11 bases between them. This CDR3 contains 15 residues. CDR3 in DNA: TGTGCCAGCAGTTACCAAGTGGCAGGCTCCTACGAGCAGTACTTC. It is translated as CASSYQVAGSYEQYF.

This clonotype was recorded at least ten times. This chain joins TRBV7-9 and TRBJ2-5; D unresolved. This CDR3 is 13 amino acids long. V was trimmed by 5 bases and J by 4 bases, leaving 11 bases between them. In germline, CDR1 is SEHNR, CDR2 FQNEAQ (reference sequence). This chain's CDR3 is CASSPRWGETQYF. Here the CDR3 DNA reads TGTGCCAGCAGCCCTCGGTGGGGAGAGACCCAGTACTTC.

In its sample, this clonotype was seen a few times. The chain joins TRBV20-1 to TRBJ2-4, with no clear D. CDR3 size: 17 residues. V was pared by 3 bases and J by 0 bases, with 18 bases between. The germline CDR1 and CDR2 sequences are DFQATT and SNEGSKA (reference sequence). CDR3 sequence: CSASPSRSELAKNIQYF. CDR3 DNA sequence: TGCAGTGCTAGCCCATCTCGGTCCGAATTAGCCAAAAACATTCAGTACTTC.

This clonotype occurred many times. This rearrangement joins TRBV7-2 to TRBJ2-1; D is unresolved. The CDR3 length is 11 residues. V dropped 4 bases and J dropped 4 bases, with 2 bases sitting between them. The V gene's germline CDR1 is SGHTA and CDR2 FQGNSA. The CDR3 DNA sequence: TGTGCCAGCAGCTGGTACAATGAGCAGTTCTTC. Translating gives CASSWYNEQFF. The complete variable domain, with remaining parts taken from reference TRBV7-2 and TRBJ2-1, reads GAGVSQSPSNKVTEKGKDVELRCDPISGHTALYWYRQSLGQGLEFLIYFQGNSAPDKSGLPSDRFSAERTGGSVSTLTIQRTQQEDSAVYLCASSWYNEQFFGPGTRLTVL.

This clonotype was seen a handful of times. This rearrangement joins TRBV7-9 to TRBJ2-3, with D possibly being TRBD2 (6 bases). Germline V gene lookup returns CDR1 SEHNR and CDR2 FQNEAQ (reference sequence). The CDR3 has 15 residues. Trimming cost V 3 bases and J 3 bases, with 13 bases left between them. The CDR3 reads CASSFYVGGTDTQYF. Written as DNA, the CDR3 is TGTGCCAGCAGCTTTTACGTCGGGGGAACAGATACGCAGTATTTT.

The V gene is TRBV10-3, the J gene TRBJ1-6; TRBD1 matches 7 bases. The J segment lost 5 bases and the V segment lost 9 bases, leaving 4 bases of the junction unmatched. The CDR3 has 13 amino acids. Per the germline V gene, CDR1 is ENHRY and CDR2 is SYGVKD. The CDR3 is CAIRGTDNSPLHF. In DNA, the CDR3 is TGTGCCATTCGCGGGACAGATAATTCACCCCTCCACTTT.

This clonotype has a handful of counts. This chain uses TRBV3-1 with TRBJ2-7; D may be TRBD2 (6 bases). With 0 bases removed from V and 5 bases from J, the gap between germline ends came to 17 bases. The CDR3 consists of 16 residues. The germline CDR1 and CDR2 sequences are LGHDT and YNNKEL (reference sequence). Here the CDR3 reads CASSQDLGGRWNEQYF. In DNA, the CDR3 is TGTGCCAGCAGCCAAGATCTGGGTGGGAGGTGGAACGAGCAGTACTTC.

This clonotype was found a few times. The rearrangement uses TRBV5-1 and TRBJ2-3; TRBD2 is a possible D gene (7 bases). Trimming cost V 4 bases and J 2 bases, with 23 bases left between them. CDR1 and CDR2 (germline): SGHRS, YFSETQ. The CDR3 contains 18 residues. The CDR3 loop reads CASSPGEGAGLNTDTQYF. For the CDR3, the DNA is TGCGCCAGCAGCCCAGGGGAAGGAGCGGGACTAAACACAGATACGCAGTATTTT. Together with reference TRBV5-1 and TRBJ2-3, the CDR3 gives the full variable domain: KAGVTQTPRYLIKTRGQQVTLSCSPISGHRSVSWYQQTPGQGLQFLFEYFSETQRNKGNFPGRFSGRQFSNSRSEMNVSTLELGDSALYLCASSPGEGAGLNTDTQYFGPGTRLTVL.

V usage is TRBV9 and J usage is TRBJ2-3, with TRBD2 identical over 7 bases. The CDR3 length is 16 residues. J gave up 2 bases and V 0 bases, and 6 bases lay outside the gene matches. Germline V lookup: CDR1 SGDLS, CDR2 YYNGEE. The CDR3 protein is CASSVERGDNTDTQYF. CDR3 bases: TGTGCCAGCAGCGTAGAGCGGGGAGACAACACAGATACGCAGTATTTT.

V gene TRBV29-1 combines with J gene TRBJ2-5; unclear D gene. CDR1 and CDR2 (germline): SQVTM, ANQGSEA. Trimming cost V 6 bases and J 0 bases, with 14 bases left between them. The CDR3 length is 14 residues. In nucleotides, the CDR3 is TGCAGCGTCCAATTACTGGGGTACCAAGAGACCCAGTACTTC. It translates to CSVQLLGYQETQYF. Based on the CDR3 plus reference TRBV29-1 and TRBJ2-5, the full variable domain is SAVISQKPSRDICQRGTSLTIQCQVDSQVTMMFWYRQQPGQSLTLIATANQGSEATYESGFVIDKFPISRPNLTFSTLTVSNMSPEDSSIYLCSVQLLGYQETQYFGPGTRLLVL.

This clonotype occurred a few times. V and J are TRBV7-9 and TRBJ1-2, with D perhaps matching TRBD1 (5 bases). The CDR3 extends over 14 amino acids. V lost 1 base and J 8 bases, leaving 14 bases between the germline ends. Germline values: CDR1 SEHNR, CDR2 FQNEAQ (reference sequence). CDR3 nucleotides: TGTGCCAGCAGCTTAGGCACGGAACAGGTGGGCTACACCTTC. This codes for CASSLGTEQVGYTF.

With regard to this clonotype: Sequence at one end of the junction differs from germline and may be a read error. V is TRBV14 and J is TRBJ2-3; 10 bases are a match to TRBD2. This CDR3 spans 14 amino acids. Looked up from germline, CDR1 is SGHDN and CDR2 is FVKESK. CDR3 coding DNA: TGCGCCAGCAGCCCCACTAGCGGGAAGGATACGCGGTATTTT. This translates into CASSPTSGKDTRYF.

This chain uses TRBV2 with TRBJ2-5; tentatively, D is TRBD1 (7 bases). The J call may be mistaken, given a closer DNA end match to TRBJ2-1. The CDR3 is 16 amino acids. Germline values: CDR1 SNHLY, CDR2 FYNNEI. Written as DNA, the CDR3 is TGTGCCAGCAGTGATCAGGGGGACGGGAGTGGGAATGAGCAGTTCTTC. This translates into CASSDQGDGSGNEQFF.

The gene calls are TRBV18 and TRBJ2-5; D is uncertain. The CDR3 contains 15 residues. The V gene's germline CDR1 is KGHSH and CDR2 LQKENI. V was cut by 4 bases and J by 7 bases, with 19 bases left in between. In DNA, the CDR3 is TGTGCCAGCTCACGTTCAGGCGGAAACTTGGGGACCCAGTACTTC. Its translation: CASSRSGGNLGTQYF.

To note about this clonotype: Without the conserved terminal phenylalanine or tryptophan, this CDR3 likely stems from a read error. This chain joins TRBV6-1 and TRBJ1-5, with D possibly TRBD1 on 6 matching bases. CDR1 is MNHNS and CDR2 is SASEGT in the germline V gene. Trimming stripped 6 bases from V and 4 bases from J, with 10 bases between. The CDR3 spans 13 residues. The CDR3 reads CASRLTGNQPQHL. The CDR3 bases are TGTGCCAGCAGACTGACAGGAAATCAGCCCCAGCATCTT.

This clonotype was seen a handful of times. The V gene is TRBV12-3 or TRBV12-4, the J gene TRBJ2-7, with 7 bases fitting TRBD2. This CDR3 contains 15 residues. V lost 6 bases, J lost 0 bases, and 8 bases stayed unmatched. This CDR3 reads CASSYSGGYSYEQYF. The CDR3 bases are TGTGCCAGCAGCTATTCCGGGGGGTACTCCTACGAGCAGTACTTC.

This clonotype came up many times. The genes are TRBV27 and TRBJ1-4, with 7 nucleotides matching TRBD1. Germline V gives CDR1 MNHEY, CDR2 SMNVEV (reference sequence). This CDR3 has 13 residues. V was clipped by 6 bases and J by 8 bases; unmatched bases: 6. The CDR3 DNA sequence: TGTGCCAGCAGCCGGGACAGTGGAGAAAAACTGTTTTTT. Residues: CASSRDSGEKLFF.

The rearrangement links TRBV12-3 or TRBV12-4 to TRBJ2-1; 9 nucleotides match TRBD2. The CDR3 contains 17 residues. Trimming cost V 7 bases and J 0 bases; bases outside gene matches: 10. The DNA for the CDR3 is TGTGCCAGCACTGAGGCTAGCGGGATGGGCTCCTACAATGAGCAGTTCTTC. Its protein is CASTEASGMGSYNEQFF.

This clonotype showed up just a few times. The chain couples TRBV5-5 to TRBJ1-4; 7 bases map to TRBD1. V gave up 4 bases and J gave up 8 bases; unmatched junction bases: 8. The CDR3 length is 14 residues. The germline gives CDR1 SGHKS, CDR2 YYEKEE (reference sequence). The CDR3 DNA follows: TGTGCCAGCAGCCTAGGACAGGTTCGAGAAAAACTGTTTTTT. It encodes CASSLGQVREKLFF. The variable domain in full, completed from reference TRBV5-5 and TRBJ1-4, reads DAGVTQSPTHLIKTRGQQVTLRCSPISGHKSVSWYQQVLGQGPQFIFQYYEKEERGRGNFPDRFSARQFPNYSSELNVNALLLGDSALYLCASSLGQVREKLFFGSGTQLSVL.

CDR3 coding DNA: TGCAGTGCTAGAGAGGCGGGAGTAGAGACCCAGTACTTC. This codes for CSAREAGVETQYF. This chain connects TRBV20-1 to TRBJ2-1; 7 bases line up with TRBD2. The J call may be incorrect, as the DNA end agrees better with TRBJ2-5. The germline V gene encodes CDR1 DFQATT and CDR2 SNEGSKA (reference sequence). CDR3 size: 13 residues.

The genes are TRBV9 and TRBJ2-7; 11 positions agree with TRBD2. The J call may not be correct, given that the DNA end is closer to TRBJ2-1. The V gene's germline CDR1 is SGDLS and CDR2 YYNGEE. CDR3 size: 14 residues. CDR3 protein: CASSEGTSGNEQFF. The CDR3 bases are TGTGCCAGCAGCGAAGGGACTAGCGGCAATGAGCAGTTCTTC.

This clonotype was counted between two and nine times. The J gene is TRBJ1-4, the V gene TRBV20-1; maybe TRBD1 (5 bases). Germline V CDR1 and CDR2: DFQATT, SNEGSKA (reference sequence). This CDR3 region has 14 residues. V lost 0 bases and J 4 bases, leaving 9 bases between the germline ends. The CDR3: CSARDSGINEKLFF. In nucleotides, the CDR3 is TGCAGTGCTAGAGATTCAGGGATTAATGAAAAACTGTTTTTT.

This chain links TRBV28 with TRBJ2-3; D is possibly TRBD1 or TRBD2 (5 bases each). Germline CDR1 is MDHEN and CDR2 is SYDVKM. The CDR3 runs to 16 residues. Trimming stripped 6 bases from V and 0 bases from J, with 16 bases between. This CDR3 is CASSSSGTISTDTQYF. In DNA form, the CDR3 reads TGTGCCAGCAGCTCTTCCGGGACCATTAGCACAGATACGCAGTATTTT.

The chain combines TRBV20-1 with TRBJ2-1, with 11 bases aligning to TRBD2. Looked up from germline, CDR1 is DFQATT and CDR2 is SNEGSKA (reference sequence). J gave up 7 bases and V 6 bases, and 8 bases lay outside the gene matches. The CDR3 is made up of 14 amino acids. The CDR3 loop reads CSAETSGKYNEQFF. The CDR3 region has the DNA TGCAGTGCAGAGACTAGCGGGAAATATAATGAGCAGTTCTTC.

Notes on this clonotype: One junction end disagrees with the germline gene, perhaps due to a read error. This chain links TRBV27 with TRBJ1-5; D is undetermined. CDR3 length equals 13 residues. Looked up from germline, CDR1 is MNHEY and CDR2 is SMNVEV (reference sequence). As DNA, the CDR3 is TGTGCCAGCAGTTTATCGGGGAATCGGCCCCAGCATTTT. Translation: CASSLSGNRPQHF.

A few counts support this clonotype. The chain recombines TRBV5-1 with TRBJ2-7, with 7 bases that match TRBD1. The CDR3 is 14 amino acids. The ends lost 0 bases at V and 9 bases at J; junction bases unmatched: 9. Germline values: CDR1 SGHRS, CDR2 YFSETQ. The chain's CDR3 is CASSLERQGWGQYF. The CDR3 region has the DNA TGCGCCAGCAGCTTGGAGAGACAGGGATGGGGGCAGTACTTC.

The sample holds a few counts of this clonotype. Here the CDR3 DNA reads TGCGCCAGCAGCCAAGACGAGACTAGCATAACCTACGAGCAGTACTTC. Translated: CASSQDETSITYEQYF. The gene calls are TRBV4-3 and TRBJ2-7; TRBD2 matches 7 bases. The CDR3 has 16 amino acids. The junction had 7 bases not matched to a gene; V was cut back by 0 bases and J by 2 bases. From germline, CDR1 is LGHNA and CDR2 YSLEER.

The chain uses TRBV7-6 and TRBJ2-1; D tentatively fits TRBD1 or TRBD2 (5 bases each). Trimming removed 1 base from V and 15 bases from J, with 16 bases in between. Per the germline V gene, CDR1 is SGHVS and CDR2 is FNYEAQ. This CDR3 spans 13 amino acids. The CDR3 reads CASSLVAGTPGFF. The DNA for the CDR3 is TGTGCCAGCAGCTTAGTCGCAGGGACCCCTGGGTTCTTC.

CDR3 residues: CASRLMTSGRVYEQYF. The CDR3 nucleotides are TGTGCCAGCAGATTGATGACTAGCGGGAGGGTTTACGAGCAGTACTTC. V and J are TRBV28 and TRBJ2-7; 14 nucleotides align to TRBD2. Trimming at V came to 6 bases and at J to 4 bases, leaving 8 bases not matched to a gene. The germline gives CDR1 MDHEN, CDR2 SYDVKM. This CDR3 has 16 amino acids.